This TCR beta chain was sequenced for a study of shared T cell receptors in the human thymus. This clone showed up just a few times. CDR1 and CDR2 from the germline V gene are MDHEN and SYDVKM. This CDR3 contains 13 residues. V lost 8 bases to trimming and J lost 8 bases, with 18 bases between them. Profiled with immunoSEQ multiplex PCR; TCRdb holds only in-frame clones, not every one. The table includes about 660,000 clones, 70% to 90% detected once. The data also belong to a second study, concerning human thymus T cells.

The sequence derives from a boy younger than two with a congenital heart defect. Specimen: thymocytes. This chain joins TRBV28 and TRBJ1-2, with D uncertain. The CDR3 here is CASGPDSERGYTF. CDR3 bases: TGTGCCAGCGGCCCCGATTCCGAGAGGGGCTACACCTTC.